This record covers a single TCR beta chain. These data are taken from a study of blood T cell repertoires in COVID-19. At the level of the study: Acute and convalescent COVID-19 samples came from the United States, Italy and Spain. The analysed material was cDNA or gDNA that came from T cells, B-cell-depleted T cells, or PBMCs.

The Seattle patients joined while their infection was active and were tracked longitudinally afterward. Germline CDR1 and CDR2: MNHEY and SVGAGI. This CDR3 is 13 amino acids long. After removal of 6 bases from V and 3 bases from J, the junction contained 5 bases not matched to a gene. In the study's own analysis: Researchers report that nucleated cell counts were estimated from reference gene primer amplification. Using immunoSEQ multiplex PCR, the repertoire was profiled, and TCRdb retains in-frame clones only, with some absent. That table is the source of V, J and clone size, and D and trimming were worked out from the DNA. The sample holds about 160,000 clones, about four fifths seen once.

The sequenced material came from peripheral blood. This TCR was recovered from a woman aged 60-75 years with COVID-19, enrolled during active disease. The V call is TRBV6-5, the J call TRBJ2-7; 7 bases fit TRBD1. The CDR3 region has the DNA TGTGCCAGCAGAGGACAGGAGTTCTACGAGCAGTACTTC. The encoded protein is CASRGQEFYEQYF.